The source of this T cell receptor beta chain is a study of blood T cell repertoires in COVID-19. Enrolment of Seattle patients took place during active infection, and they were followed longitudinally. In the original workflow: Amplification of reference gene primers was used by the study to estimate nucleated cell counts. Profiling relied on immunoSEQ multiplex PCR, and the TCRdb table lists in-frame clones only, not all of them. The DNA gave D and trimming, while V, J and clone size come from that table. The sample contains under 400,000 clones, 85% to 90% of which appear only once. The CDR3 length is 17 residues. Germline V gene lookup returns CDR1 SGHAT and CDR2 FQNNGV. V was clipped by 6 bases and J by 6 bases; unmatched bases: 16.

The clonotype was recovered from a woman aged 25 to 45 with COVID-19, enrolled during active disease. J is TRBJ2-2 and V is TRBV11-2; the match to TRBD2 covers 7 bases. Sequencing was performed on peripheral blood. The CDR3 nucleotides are TGTGCCAGCAGTTCCTCGGGGGAGGGGATTTCCGCCGGGGAGCTGTTTTTT. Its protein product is CASSSSGEGISAGELFF.